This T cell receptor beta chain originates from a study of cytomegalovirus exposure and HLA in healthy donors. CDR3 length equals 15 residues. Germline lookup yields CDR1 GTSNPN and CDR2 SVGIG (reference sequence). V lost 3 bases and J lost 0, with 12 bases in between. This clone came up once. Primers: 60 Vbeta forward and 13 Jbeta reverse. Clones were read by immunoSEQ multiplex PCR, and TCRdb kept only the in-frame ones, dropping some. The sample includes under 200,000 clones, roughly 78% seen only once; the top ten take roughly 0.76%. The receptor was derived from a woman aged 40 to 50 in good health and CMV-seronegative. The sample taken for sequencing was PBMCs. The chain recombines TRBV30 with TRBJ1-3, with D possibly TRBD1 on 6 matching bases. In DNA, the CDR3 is TGTGCCTGGAGGGGACAAACAATCTCTGGAAACACCATATATTTT. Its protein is CAWRGQTISGNTIYF.